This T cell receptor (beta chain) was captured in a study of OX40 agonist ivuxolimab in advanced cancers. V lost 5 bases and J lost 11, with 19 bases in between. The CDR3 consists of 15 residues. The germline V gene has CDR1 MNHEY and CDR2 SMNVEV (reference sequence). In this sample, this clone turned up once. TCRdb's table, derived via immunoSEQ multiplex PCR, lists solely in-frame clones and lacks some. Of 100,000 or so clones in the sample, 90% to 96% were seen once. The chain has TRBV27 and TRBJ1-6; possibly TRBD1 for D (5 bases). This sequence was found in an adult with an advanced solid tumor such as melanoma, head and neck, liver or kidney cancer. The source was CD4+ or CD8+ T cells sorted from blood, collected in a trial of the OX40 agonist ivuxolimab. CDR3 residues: CASSKIRDQGAPLHF. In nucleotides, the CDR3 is TGTGCCAGCAGTAAGATCCGGGACCAAGGGGCACCCCTCCACTTT.